These T cell receptor beta chains were read from a single sample in a study of T cell responses to AZD1222 COVID-19 vaccine. The assay was immunoSEQ multiplex PCR, and TCRdb's table has in-frame clones only and misses some. The sample lists tens of thousands of clones, roughly 85% occurring once. The specimen was peripheral blood, collected 28 days after the second AZD1222 dose. Receptors were obtained from an adult who received the AZD1222 COVID-19 vaccine. Each CDR3 is given with its conserved first and last residue. D genes are given only for firm matches. Only some rows state a clone size, as once, few, many or a class for expanded clones.

len	abundance	v_gene	d_gene	j_gene	CDR3nt	CDR3aa
14	.	TRBV6-5	.	TRBJ2-1	TGTGCCAGCCGGCGGGACCGAACCTACAATGAGCAGTTCTTC	CASRRDRTYNEQFF
17	.	TRBV11-2	TRBD2	TRBJ2-7	TGTGCCAGCAGCTTAGATCTCTCTAGCGGGGGATCCTACGAGCAGTACTTC	CASSLDLSSGGSYEQYF
12	.	TRBV18	.	TRBJ2-7	TGTGCCAGCTCACCACCGGGCGGCGAACAGTACTTC	CASSPPGGEQYF
17	.	TRBV18	.	TRBJ1-4	TGTGCCAGCTCACCATCGAGACGGACGGTTAATAATGAAAAACTGTTTTTT	CASSPSRRTVNNEKLFF
12	once	TRBV5-6	.	TRBJ2-6	TGTGCCAGCAGCTTGGGTTTGGACGTCCTGACTTTC	CASSLGLDVLTF
11	.	TRBV7-9	.	TRBJ2-7	TGTGCCAGCAGCGACTACACGGAGCAGTACTTC	CASSDYTEQYF
15	.	TRBV4-3	TRBD1	TRBJ1-2	TGCGCCAGCAGCCCAGGGGACAGGCGTTTCTATGGCTACACCTTC	CASSPGDRRFYGYTF
14	few	TRBV2	.	TRBJ1-5	TGTGCCAGCAGTGTTGAGGGATTTGGGCAGCCCCAGCATTTT	CASSVEGFGQPQHF
14	.	TRBV29-1	TRBD1	TRBJ2-2	TGCAGCGTTGTCCGGGACAGAAACACCGGGGAGCTGTTTTTT	CSVVRDRNTGELFF
20	.	TRBV18	.	TRBJ2-6	TGTGCCAGCTCACCGACACGGGCGAGGACACCGCTCTCTGGGGCCAACGTCCTGACTTTC	CASSPTRARTPLSGANVLTF
13	.	TRBV6-5	.	TRBJ2-5	TGTGCCAGCACTTACGGCGGGTTAGAGACCCAGTACTTC	CASTYGGLETQYF
14	.	TRBV4-1	.	TRBJ2-7	TGCGCCAGCAGCCAAGGAGCAGGGCGCTACGAGCAGTACTTC	CASSQGAGRYEQYF
15	.	TRBV15	TRBD2	TRBJ2-1	TGTGCCACCAGCAGAGGGGCTAGCGGCGGGAATGAGCAGTTCTTC	CATSRGASGGNEQFF
17	.	TRBV4-1	.	TRBJ1-6	TGCGCCAGCAGCCAAGGACCGTCACGCGGATATAATTCACCCCTCCACTTT	CASSQGPSRGYNSPLHF
16	few	TRBV5-1	TRBD1	TRBJ1-3	TGCGCCAGCAGCTTGACAGGGGAGCTCTCTGGAAACACCATATATTTT	CASSLTGELSGNTIYF
13	.	TRBV27	.	TRBJ1-1	TGTGCCAGCAGTGCGGACGGGAACACTGAAGCTTTCTTT	CASSADGNTEAFF
16	once	TRBV18	.	TRBJ1-2	TGTGCCAGCTCATCCTCGACCGAGTTTACTAACTATGGCTACACCTTC	CASSSSTEFTNYGYTF
15	.	TRBV5-4	TRBD2	TRBJ2-1	TGTGCCAGCAGCTCGGGGACTAGCAGGGACAATGAGCAGTTCTTC	CASSSGTSRDNEQFF
17	.	TRBV7-2	.	TRBJ2-7	TGTGCCAGCAGCTTAGCGCGCGCGGCAGTGGGGGTTCACGAGCAGTACTTC	CASSLARAAVGVHEQYF
14	.	TRBV18	.	TRBJ1-6	TGTGCCAGCTCCCCCGGGACAAATAATTCACCCCTCCACTTT	CASSPGTNNSPLHF
14	.	TRBV5-5	TRBD1	TRBJ1-2	TGTGCCAGCAGCTTACAGGGGGCAGGCTATGGCTACACCTTC	CASSLQGAGYGYTF
13	once	TRBV5-1	.	TRBJ2-1	TGCGCCAGCAGCTTGCCCAGAAACAATGAGCAGTTCTTC	CASSLPRNNEQFF
14	.	TRBV6-5	.	TRBJ1-2	TGTGCCAGCAGTCCGCGGGGCTTGGACTATGGCTACACCTTC	CASSPRGLDYGYTF
16	.	TRBV7-9	.	TRBJ2-2	TGTGCCAGCAGCTTAATTGCGGGTGCGAACACCGGGGAGCTGTTTTTT	CASSLIAGANTGELFF
16	.	TRBV15	TRBD1	TRBJ1-2	TGTGCCACCAGCAGTAGGACAGGAGGAGTTTACTATGGCTACACCTTC	CATSSRTGGVYYGYTF
16	.	TRBV5-1	TRBD2	TRBJ2-5	TGCGCCAGCAGCTTGGCGTCTAGCGGGGGAGGGGAGACCCAGTACTTC	CASSLASSGGGETQYF
15	.	TRBV6-1	.	TRBJ1-2	TGTGCCAGCAGTGAGAGGACGGACTTTAACTATGGCTACACCTTC	CASSERTDFNYGYTF
17	few	TRBV5-4	TRBD1	TRBJ2-1	TGTGCCAGCAGCCCCGGGGCCCGACAGGGGATTGGCAATGAGCAGTTCTTC	CASSPGARQGIGNEQFF
15	.	TRBV4-3	TRBD1	TRBJ1-2	TGCGCCAGCAGCCCGCGGACAGGAGTCATCTATGGCTACACCTTC	CASSPRTGVIYGYTF
12	.	TRBV5-4	.	TRBJ2-7	TGTGCCAGCAGCTCAACCTCCTACGAGCAGTACTTC	CASSSTSYEQYF
15	.	TRBV7-2	.	TRBJ1-2	TGTGCCAGCAGCTTAAGGATGCGCCGGTTAGGTGGCTACACCTTC	CASSLRMRRLGGYTF
15	.	TRBV3-1/TRBV3-2	.	TRBJ2-3	TGTGCCAGCAGCCAAGGTCCCCGTGACACAGATACGCAGTATTTT	CASSQGPRDTDTQYF
11	.	TRBV7-9	.	TRBJ1-5	TGTGCCAGCAGCTTAGCTCCGGCCCAGCATTTT	CASSLAPAQHF
15	.	TRBV4-3	TRBD2	TRBJ2-5	TGCGCCAGCAGCCACGGACTAGCGGGGGATGAGACCCAGTACTTC	CASSHGLAGDETQYF
15	.	TRBV2	.	TRBJ1-5	TGTGCCAGCAGTGGCCGGGAGACACTAGCGGCGCCCCAGCATTTT	CASSGRETLAAPQHF
13	.	TRBV12-3/TRBV12-4	.	TRBJ2-3	TGTGCCAGCCGCCGAGGGAATAGAGATACGCAGTATTTT	CASRRGNRDTQYF
13	.	TRBV6-5	.	TRBJ1-6	TGTGCCAGCAGAACACAGAATAATTCACCCCTCCACTTT	CASRTQNNSPLHF
16	few	TRBV5-1	TRBD1	TRBJ2-7	TGCGCCAGCAGCTTGGCCATCCTGACAGGGTCCTACGAGCAGTACTTC	CASSLAILTGSYEQYF
10	.	TRBV7-8	.	TRBJ2-3	TGTGCCAGCAGCTTGGATACGCAGTATTTT	CASSLDTQYF
15	.	TRBV2	.	TRBJ1-6	TGTGCCAGCAGTGATAAGGGTCGAATAAATTCACCCCTCCACTTT	CASSDKGRINSPLHF
14	.	TRBV25-1	TRBD1	TRBJ1-4	TGTGCCAGCAGTGACCACAGGGGTGGTGAAAAACTGTTTTTT	CASSDHRGGEKLFF
17	.	TRBV27	TRBD1	TRBJ2-1	TGTGCCAGCAGTTTATTCCCGGGACAGGGGGTTTGGAATGAGCAGTTCTTC	CASSLFPGQGVWNEQFF
16	.	TRBV5-1	TRBD1	TRBJ1-3	TGCGCCAGCAGCTTGGCGGGGGACAGGGGTGGAAACACCATATATTTT	CASSLAGDRGGNTIYF